This T cell receptor beta chain was sequenced for a study of blood T cells in healthy people across ages. Primers used in a second PCR of about 7 to 12 cycles were a sample-barcoded 5' primer and a J-beta primer mix. A single record per CDR3 protein comes from TCRdb applying MiXCR to the 5' RACE reads. The sample holds 1 million or so distinct CDR3 sequences; less than 25% are singletons and the top ten take approximately 0.71%. The CDR3 totals 15 residues. Germline V gives CDR1 LGHNA, CDR2 YSLEER. Trimming removed 0 bases from V and 6 bases from J, with 15 bases in between. The same sample was also used in a study of T cells of mothers and their children. According to that study: None of the identified T cell clones proved to be persistent microchimeric clones.

The chain is built from TRBV4-3 and TRBJ2-7; a weak D match, TRBD2 (6 bases). Specimen: blood. The TCR comes from a girl aged 2-10 years in good health. CDR3 region: CASSQDRGGSSEQYF. The CDR3 DNA reads as TGCGCCAGCAGCCAAGACCGAGGAGGGAGTTCCGAGCAGTACTTC.